A single sample is the source of the 5 T cell receptor beta chains below, sequenced in a study of CD8 T cells in ankylosing spondylitis. Using its own MiXCR run on the 5' RACE reads, TCRdb lists one record per CDR3 protein. The data show approximately 350,000 distinct CDR3 sequences, 20% to 25% seen once. Sequenced: blood, either unsorted or a sorted T cell fraction (not recorded which). These receptors came from a male donor with ankylosing spondylitis or in good health (not recorded which).

This clonotype came up a few times. The rearrangement joins TRBV6-5 to TRBJ2-1; D gene uncertain. In germline, CDR1 is MNHEY, CDR2 SVGAGI. CDR3 length: 13 amino acids. The V end was cut by 0 bases, the J end by 6 bases, with 6 bases between. The CDR3 nucleotides are TGTGCCAGCAGTTACTCCTCCAGCAATGAGCAGTTCTTC. Protein: CASSYSSSNEQFF.

Only a few counts were recorded for this clonotype. The chain recombines TRBV20-1 with TRBJ2-2, with D possibly TRBD1 on 6 matching bases. This CDR3 has 17 residues. Trimming cost V 1 base and J 4 bases, with 19 bases left between them. Germline V gene lookup returns CDR1 DFQATT and CDR2 SNEGSKA (reference sequence). CDR3 DNA: TGCAGTGCTAGAGGGGGGCTAGGACCCTTTGGCACCGGGGAGCTGTTTTTT. Its translation: CSARGGLGPFGTGELFF.

This clonotype was found a few times. The chain combines TRBV15 with TRBJ2-3; 7 bases are a match to TRBD2. The CDR3 consists of 17 residues. Germline CDR1 and CDR2: LNHNV and YYDKDF (reference sequence). V was pared by 3 bases and J by 5 bases, with 14 bases of the junction left unmatched. CDR3 sequence reads: CATSSGLLGGTIDTQYF. CDR3 sequence (DNA): TGTGCCACCAGCAGCGGGCTGTTGGGGGGGACCATAGATACGCAGTATTTT.

This clonotype was counted a single time. The J gene is TRBJ2-7, the V gene TRBV11-3; TRBD1 agrees at 9 bases. V shed 4 bases, J shed 2 bases, and the junction held 9 bases outside the gene matches. The V gene's germline CDR1 is SGHNT and CDR2 YENEEA. The CDR3 is made up of 16 amino acids. The CDR3 protein is CASSWVEGQGPYEQYF. The CDR3, as DNA: TGTGCCAGCAGCTGGGTTGAGGGACAGGGTCCCTACGAGCAGTACTTC.

The chain links TRBV29-1 to TRBJ2-1, with 11 nucleotides matching TRBD1. In germline, CDR1 is SQVTM, CDR2 ANQGSEA. The CDR3 loop spans 14 amino acids. With V trimmed by 7 bases and J by 5 bases, 7 bases remained unmatched. As DNA, the CDR3 is TGCAGCGCCGCGGGACAGGGGGACAACAATGAGCAGTTCTTC. It yields the protein CSAAGQGDNNEQFF.